This TCR beta chain was obtained from a study of identical twins. Findings and caveats of the study: For out-of-frame beta sequences, excess twin sharing was weaker. In cord blood, abundant beta clonotypes had fewer insertions; memory showed no trend.

MiXCR was run by TCRdb on the 5' RACE reads, yielding one entry per CDR3 protein. The data contain roughly 720,000 distinct CDR3 sequences, roughly 18% of them singletons. This clonotype occurred a few times. Its antigen remains unidentified. Each donor (without exception) was a healthy Caucasian. The same data also contributed to another study, on T cells expressing NK-cell markers.

The sample taken for sequencing was PBMCs. The source of this sequence is a woman aged 18 to 35 in good health.

The CDR3 region has the DNA TGCAGTGCTAGAGCAGCCCACGACGGCAACGAGCAGTACTTC. Translated, it gives CSARAAHDGNEQYF. V is TRBV20-1 and J is TRBJ2-7; D remains ambiguous. The V and J ends lost 1 base and 5 bases respectively, with 15 bases between them. The CDR3 has 14 residues. Germline V lookup: CDR1 DFQATT, CDR2 SNEGSKA (reference sequence).